The present T cell receptor (beta chain) was sequenced within a study of human versus mouse CDR3 diversity and MHC coevolution. Only in-frame clones appear in the TCRdb table, and some are missing; sequencing was by immunoSEQ multiplex PCR. The top ten clones hold approximately 17% of a sample with 45,000 to 75,000 clones, 94% of them seen once. The V end lost 7 bases, the J end lost 2 bases, and 14 bases lay between the germline ends. This CDR3 region has 14 residues. Looked up from germline, CDR1 is SGHRS and CDR2 is YFSETQ. The V gene is TRBV5-1, the J gene TRBJ2-3; TRBD1 is a possible D gene (6 bases). The sample taken for sequencing was naive CD4+ T cells from blood. The subset here: CD45RO-negative CD62L-positive naive CD4 T cells. The source is a person between 55 and 69 years old in good health. Here the CDR3 reads CASGEDRLTDTQYF. CDR3 bases: TGCGCCAGCGGAGAGGACAGACTCACAGATACGCAGTATTTT.